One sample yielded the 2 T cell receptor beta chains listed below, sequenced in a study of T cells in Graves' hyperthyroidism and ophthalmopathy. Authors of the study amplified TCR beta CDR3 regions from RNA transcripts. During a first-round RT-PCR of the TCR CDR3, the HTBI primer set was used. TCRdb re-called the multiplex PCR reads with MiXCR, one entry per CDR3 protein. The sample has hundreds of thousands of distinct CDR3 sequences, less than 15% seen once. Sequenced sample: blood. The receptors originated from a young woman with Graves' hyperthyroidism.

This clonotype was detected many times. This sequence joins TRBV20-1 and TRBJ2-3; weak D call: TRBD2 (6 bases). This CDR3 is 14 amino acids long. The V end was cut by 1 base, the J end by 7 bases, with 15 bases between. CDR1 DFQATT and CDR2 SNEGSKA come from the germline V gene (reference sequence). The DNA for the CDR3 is TGCAGTGCTAGAGCTGGAGGGCCTCGAAATACGCAGTATTTT. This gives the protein CSARAGGPRNTQYF.

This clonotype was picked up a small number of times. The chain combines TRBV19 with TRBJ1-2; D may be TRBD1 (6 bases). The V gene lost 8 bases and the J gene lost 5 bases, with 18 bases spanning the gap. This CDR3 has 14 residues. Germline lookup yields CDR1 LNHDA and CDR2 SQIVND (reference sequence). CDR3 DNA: TGTGCCAGTGTTTCCGGGGGGCGCTCGTATGGCTACACCTTC. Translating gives CASVSGGRSYGYTF.